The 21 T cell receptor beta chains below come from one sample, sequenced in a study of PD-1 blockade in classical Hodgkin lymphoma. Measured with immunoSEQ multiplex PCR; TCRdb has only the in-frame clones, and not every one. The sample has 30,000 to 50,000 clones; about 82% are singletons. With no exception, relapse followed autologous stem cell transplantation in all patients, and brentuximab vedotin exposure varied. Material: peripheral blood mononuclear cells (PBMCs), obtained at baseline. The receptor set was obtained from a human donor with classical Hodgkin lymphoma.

CDR3 nucleotides: TGCAGCGTTGAAGATTCCGCGTTCACAGATACGCAGTATTTT. This gives the protein CSVEDSAFTDTQYF. The chain recombines TRBV29-1 with TRBJ2-3; D not resolved. Deletions cut 0 bases from V and 2 bases from J, with 9 bases between. The germline V gene encodes CDR1 SQVTM and CDR2 ANQGSEA. The CDR3 is 14 residues long.

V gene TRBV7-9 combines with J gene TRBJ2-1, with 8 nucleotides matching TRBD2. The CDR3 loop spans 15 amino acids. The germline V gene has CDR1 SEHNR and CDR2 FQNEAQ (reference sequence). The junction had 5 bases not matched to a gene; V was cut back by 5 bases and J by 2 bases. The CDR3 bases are TGTGCCAGCAGCCCGACTAGCGTTGCCTACAATGAGCAGTTCTTC. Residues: CASSPTSVAYNEQFF. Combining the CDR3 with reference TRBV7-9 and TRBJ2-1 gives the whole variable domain DTGVSQNPRHKITKRGQNVTFRCDPISEHNRLYWYRQTLGQGPEFLTYFQNEAQLEKSRLLSDRFSAERPKGSFSTLEIQRTEQGDSAMYLCASSPTSVAYNEQFFGPGTRLTVL.

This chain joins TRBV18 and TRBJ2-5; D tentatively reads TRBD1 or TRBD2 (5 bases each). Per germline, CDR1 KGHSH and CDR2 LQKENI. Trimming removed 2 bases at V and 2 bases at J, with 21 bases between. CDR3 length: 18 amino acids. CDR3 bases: TGTGCCAGCTCACCAAACAGAGCGAGGGGTCGGGAACAAGAGACCCAGTACTTC. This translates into CASSPNRARGREQETQYF.

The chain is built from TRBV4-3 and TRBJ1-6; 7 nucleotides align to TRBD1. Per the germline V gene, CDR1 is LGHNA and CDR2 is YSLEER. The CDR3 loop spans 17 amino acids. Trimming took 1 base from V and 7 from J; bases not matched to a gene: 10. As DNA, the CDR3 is TGCGCCAGCAGCCAAGCAATAATAGGGGGCTACAATTCACCCCTCCACTTT. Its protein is CASSQAIIGGYNSPLHF.

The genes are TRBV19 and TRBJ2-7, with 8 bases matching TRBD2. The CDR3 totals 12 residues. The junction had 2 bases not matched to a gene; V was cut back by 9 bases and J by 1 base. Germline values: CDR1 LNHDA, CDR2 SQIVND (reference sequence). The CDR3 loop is CASSGRSYEQYF. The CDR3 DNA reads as TGTGCCAGCAGCGGGAGATCCTACGAGCAGTACTTC. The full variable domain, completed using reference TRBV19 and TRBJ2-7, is DGGITQSPKYLFRKEGQNVTLSCEQNLNHDAMYWYRQDPGQGLRLIYYSQIVNDFQKGDIAEGYSVSREKKESFPLTVTSAQKNPTAFYLCASSGRSYEQYFGPGTRLTVT.

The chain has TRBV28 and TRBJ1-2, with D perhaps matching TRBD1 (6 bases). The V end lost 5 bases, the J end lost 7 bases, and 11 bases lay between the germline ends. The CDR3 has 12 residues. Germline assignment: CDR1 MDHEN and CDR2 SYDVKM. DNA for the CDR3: TGTGCCAGCAGTAGGGGGAGGGGTGGCTACACCTTC. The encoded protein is CASSRGRGGYTF.

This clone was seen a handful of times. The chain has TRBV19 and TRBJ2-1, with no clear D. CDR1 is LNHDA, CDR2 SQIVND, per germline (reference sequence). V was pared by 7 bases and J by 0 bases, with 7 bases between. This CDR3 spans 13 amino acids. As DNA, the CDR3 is TGTGCCAGTATTGGCAACTCCTACAATGAGCAGTTCTTC. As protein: CASIGNSYNEQFF.

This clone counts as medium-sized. The CDR3 is CASRRDGVYEQYF. The CDR3 DNA is TGTGCCAGCAGAAGGGACGGAGTCTACGAGCAGTACTTC. The chain couples TRBV28 to TRBJ2-7; D possibly matches TRBD1 or TRBD2 (5 bases each). The CDR3 is 13 residues long. With 6 bases removed from V and 3 bases from J, the gap between germline ends came to 12 bases. The germline V gene encodes CDR1 MDHEN and CDR2 SYDVKM.

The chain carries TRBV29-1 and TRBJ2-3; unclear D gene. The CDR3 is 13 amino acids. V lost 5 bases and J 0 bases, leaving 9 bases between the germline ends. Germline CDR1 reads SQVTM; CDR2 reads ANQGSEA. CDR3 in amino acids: CSVSSISTDTQYF. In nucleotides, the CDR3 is TGCAGCGTTAGCAGTATTAGCACAGATACGCAGTATTTT.

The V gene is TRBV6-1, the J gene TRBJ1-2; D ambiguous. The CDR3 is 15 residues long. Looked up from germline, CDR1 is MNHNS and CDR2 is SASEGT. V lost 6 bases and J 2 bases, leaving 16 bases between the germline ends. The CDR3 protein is CASSSDIQSNYGYTF. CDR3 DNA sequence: TGTGCCAGCAGCTCGGATATCCAATCGAACTATGGCTACACCTTC.

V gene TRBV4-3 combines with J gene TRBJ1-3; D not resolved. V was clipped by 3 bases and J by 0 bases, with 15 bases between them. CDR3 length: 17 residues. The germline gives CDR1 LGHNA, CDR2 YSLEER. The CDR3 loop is CASSQTDRDFSGNTIYF. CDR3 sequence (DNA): TGCGCCAGCAGCCAGACGGACCGGGATTTCTCTGGAAACACCATATATTTT.

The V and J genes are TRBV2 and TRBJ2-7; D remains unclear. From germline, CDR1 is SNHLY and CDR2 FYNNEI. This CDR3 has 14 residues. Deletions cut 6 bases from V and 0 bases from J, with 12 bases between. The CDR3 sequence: CASRSGVPSYEQYF. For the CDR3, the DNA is TGTGCCAGCAGGTCCGGAGTGCCCTCCTACGAGCAGTACTTC.

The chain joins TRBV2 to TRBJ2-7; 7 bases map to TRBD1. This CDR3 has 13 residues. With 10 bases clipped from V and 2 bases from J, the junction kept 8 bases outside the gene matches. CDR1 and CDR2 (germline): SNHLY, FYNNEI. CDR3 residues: CATLGDSAYEQYF. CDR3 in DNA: TGTGCCACCCTTGGGGACAGCGCCTACGAGCAGTACTTC.

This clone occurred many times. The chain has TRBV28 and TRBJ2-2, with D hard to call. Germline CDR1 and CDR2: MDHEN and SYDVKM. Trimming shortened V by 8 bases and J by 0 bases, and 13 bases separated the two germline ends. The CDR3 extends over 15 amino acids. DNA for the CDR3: TGTGCCAGCTCGCGATGGAGTTCGAACACCGGGGAGCTGTTTTTT. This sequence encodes CASSRWSSNTGELFF.

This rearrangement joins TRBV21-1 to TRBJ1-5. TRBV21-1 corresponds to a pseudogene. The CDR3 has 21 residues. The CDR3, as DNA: TGTGCCAACCTAGGGACGGGGGGATTCACCTCTGCTAATGGATCAATTCAGCCCCAGCATTTT. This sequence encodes CANLGTGGFTSANGSIQPQHF.

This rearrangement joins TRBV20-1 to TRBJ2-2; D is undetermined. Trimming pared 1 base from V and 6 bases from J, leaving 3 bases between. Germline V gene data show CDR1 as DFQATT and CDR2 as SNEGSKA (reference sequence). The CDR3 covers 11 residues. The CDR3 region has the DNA TGCAGTGCTAGAGGGGCCGGGGAGCTGTTTTTT. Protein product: CSARGAGELFF.

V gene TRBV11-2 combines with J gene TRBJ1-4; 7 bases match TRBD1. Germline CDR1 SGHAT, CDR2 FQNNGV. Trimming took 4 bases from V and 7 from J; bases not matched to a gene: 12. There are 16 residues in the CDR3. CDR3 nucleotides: TGTGCCAGCAGCTGGGGACAGACCCCTGGAAGTGAAAAACTGTTTTTT. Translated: CASSWGQTPGSEKLFF. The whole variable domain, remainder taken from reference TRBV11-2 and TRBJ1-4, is EAGVAQSPRYKIIEKRQSVAFWCNPISGHATLYWYQQILGQGPKLLIQFQNNGVVDDSQLPKDRFSAERLKGVDSTLKIQPAKLEDSAVYLCASSWGQTPGSEKLFFGSGTQLSVL.

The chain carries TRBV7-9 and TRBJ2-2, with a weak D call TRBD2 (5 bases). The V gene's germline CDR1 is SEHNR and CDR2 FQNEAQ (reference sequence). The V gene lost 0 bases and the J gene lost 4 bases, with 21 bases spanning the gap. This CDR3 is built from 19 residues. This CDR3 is CASSLATIRPSLSTGELFF. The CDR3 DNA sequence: TGTGCCAGCAGCTTAGCGACCATTCGACCTAGCCTATCCACCGGGGAGCTGTTTTTT.

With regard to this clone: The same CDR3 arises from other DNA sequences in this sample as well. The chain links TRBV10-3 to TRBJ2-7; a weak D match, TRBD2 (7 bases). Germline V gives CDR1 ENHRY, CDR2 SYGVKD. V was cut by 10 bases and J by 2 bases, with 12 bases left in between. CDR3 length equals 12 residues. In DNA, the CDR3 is TGTGCCACCGGGGGGCCTGCCTACGAGCAGTACTTC. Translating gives CATGGPAYEQYF.

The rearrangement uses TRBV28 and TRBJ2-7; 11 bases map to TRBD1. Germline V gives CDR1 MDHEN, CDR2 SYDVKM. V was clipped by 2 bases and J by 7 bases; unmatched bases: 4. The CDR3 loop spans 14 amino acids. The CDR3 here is CASSLAGTGGEQYF. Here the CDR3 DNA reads TGTGCCAGCAGTTTAGCCGGGACAGGGGGTGAGCAGTACTTC.

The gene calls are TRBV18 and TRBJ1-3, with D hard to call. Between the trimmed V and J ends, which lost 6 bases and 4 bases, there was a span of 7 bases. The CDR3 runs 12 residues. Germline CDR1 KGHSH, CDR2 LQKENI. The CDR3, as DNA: TGTGCCAGCTCCACCGCAGGAAACACCATATATTTT. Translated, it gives CASSTAGNTIYF.